A selection of T cell receptor beta chains follows, all from one sample in a study of identical twins. TCRdb reanalysed the 5' RACE reads using MiXCR and keeps one entry per CDR3 protein. This sample has 1.5 million or so distinct CDR3 sequences, with about 31% found just once. Sequencing was done on a sample of cord blood. Source of these receptors: a newborn girl in good health. CDR3s include the opening cysteine and the closing phenylalanine or tryptophan. A D gene is named only where the DNA matches it firmly. Only some rows state a clone size, as once, few, many or a class for expanded clones.

abundance | j_gene | d_gene | v_gene | CDR3nt | CDR3aa
few | TRBJ2-4 | TRBD2 | TRBV9 | TGTGCCAGCAGCGTAGGGGCGGGAGACATTCAGTACTTC | CASSVGAGDIQYF
many | TRBJ2-7 | . | TRBV10-3 | TGTGCCTCCCACGGGAGCTCCTACGAGCAGTACTTC | CASHGSSYEQYF
. | TRBJ1-1 | . | TRBV5-1 | TGCGCCAGCAGCTTGCACGGAAGAGGGACGAACACTGAAGCTTTCTTT | CASSLHGRGTNTEAFF
. | TRBJ2-1 | . | TRBV13 | TGTGCCAGCAGCTTTTCCCGACTAACGCAGTTCTTC | CASSFSRLTQFF
few | TRBJ2-3 | . | TRBV12-5 | TGTGCTAGTGGTTTGAATGGGGGTACGCAGTATTTT | CASGLNGGTQYF
. | TRBJ2-5 | TRBD1 | TRBV20-1 | TGCAGTGCTAGCCGTCCAGGGGGTGGCCAAGAGACCCAGTACTTC | CSASRPGGGQETQYF
few | TRBJ2-7 | . | TRBV28 | TGTGCCAGCTTATCCCAGGCGACCGGGGGCCACGAGCAGTACTTC | CASLSQATGGHEQYF
. | TRBJ2-5 | TRBD2 | TRBV20-1 | TGCAGTGCTAGACAGCGGGGGCCAGGAGAGACCCAGTACTTC | CSARQRGPGETQYF
. | TRBJ2-6 | . | TRBV12-3/TRBV12-4 | TGTGCCAGCAGTTTGTCTTCCCGCTCTGGGGCCAACGTCCTGACTTTC | CASSLSSRSGANVLTF
few | TRBJ2-1 | TRBD2 | TRBV24-1 | TGTGCCACCAGTGATTGGGGCTTTAGCGGGAGTATCAATGAGCAGTTCTTC | CATSDWGFSGSINEQFF
few | TRBJ2-7 | TRBD2 | TRBV12-3/TRBV12-4 | TGTGCCAGCAGTTTCAAAGCGGTGGGACTAGCGGGTAAAAGCTCCTACGAGCAGTACTTC | CASSFKAVGLAGKSSYEQYF
few | TRBJ2-3 | TRBD2 | TRBV11-2 | TGTGCCAGCAGCCTGTTTAGCGGGGGGGTTGTGGATACGCAGTATTTT | CASSLFSGGVVDTQYF
. | TRBJ1-6 | . | TRBV4-2 | TGTGCCAGCAGCCAAGATCCGGATGGCGGCTATAATCCACCCCTCCACTTT | CASSQDPDGGYNPPLHF
. | TRBJ1-1 | . | TRBV12-3/TRBV12-4 | TGTGCCAGCAGTTTAGCGATGGCAGGGAACACTGAAGCTTTCTTT | CASSLAMAGNTEAFF
few | TRBJ1-1 | . | TRBV29-1 | TGCAGCGTTGAACCTGGGGGCGGTGAAGCTTTCTTT | CSVEPGGGEAFF
few | TRBJ1-6 | . | TRBV6-5 | TGTGCCAGCAGTTACTCGGGGCAGGGATATGGAACCCTCCACTTT | CASSYSGQGYGTLHF
. | TRBJ1-5 | . | TRBV20-1 | TGCAGTGCCCAGGGGATGGGTTATAGCAATCAGCCCCAGCATTTT | CSAQGMGYSNQPQHF
. | TRBJ2-7 | . | TRBV12-3/TRBV12-4 | TGTGCCAGCAGTTTCGGGCGACTGTTTACCTACGAGCAGTACTTC | CASSFGRLFTYEQYF
. | TRBJ1-1 | . | TRBV20-1 | TGCAGTGCTAGGGAGGGGTCAGGGGCCACTGAAGCTTTCTTT | CSAREGSGATEAFF
few | TRBJ1-1 | . | TRBV6-6 | TGTGCCGGACAAAGAGAACTCAGGGGTAGAGCTTTCTTT | CAGQRELRGRAFF
few | TRBJ2-1 | TRBD2 | TRBV4-2 | TGTGCCAGCAGCCAAGAAGGGCGAGGGCGGGGGTACAATGAGCAGTTCTTC | CASSQEGRGRGYNEQFF
few | TRBJ2-3 | . | TRBV20-1 | TGCAGTGCTAGAGGTAGTAGTGGCGCAGATACGCAGTATTTT | CSARGSSGADTQYF
few | TRBJ2-3 | TRBD2 | TRBV6-5 | TGTGCCAGCAGTACCCGGACTAGCGGGGGGATAGATACGCAGTATTTT | CASSTRTSGGIDTQYF
. | TRBJ2-7 | TRBD2 | TRBV28 | TGTGCCAGCAGCCGACGGCGGGGGGACCATTCCTACGAGCAGTACTTC | CASSRRRGDHSYEQYF
. | TRBJ2-2 | TRBD2 | TRBV11-2 | TGTGCCAGCAGCTTAATGGCTAGCGGGGGTACCGGGGAGCTGTTTTTT | CASSLMASGGTGELFF
. | TRBJ1-1 | . | TRBV6-2/TRBV6-3 | TGTGCCAGCAGTTATAGCCCAGCGAGCACTGAAGCTTTCTTT | CASSYSPASTEAFF
. | TRBJ2-5 | TRBD2 | TRBV10-3 | TGTGCCATCAGCGGACTAGCGAATGAGCAGTACTTC | CAISGLANEQYF
few | TRBJ2-7 | . | TRBV27 | TGTGCCAGCAGTTTATCCAGGGTGGACGAGCAGTACTTC | CASSLSRVDEQYF
. | TRBJ2-1 | TRBD1 | TRBV5-1 | TGCGCCAGCATCCCGGGACAGGGGACCTACAATGAGCAGTTCTTC | CASIPGQGTYNEQFF
. | TRBJ1-5 | TRBD1 | TRBV28 | TGTGCCAGCAGTTTAGGGCGACAGGGAATCAAGCATTTT | CASSLGRQGIKHF
few | TRBJ2-7 | TRBD1 | TRBV28 | TGTGCCAGCAGTCCACAGGGGGTCCCCTACGAGCAGTACTTC | CASSPQGVPYEQYF
. | TRBJ1-2 | . | TRBV7-6 | TGTGCCAGCAGCTCGCTGTCCGGGACAAAATATGGCTACACCTTC | CASSSLSGTKYGYTF
. | TRBJ1-2 | TRBD1 | TRBV6-6 | TGTGCCAGCAGAGGGGATTTAGGGAGGGGGCTTGACTATGGCTACACCTTC | CASRGDLGRGLDYGYTF
. | TRBJ2-4 | TRBD2 | TRBV4-2 | TGTGCCAGCAGCCAAGATCTAGCGGTAGCCAAAAACATTCAGTACTTC | CASSQDLAVAKNIQYF
few | TRBJ1-4 | . | TRBV7-2 | TGTGCCAGCAGCTCACAGGGTCTTAATGAAAAACTGTTTTTT | CASSSQGLNEKLFF
. | TRBJ2-7 | TRBD2 | TRBV12-3/TRBV12-4 | TGTGCCAGCAGTCCTAGCGGGAGGGTGTCCTACGAGCAGTACTTC | CASSPSGRVSYEQYF
few | TRBJ2-3 | . | TRBV6-5 | TGTGCCAGCACCCGGCTAGCGCGATCTAGCACAGATACGCAGTATTTT | CASTRLARSSTDTQYF
. | TRBJ1-1 | . | TRBV4-1 | TGCGCCAGCAGACGCCTATATCAGGAGGACACTGAAGCTTTCTTT | CASRRLYQEDTEAFF
. | TRBJ1-5 | TRBD1 | TRBV12-3/TRBV12-4 | TGTGCCAGCAGTTTTGGGACCTACAGGGGATATGGCAATCAGCCCCAGCATTTT | CASSFGTYRGYGNQPQHF
. | TRBJ2-3 | . | TRBV9 | TGTGCCAGCAGCGGGGGGGACAGTTTCCTCACAGATACGCAGTATTTT | CASSGGDSFLTDTQYF
. | TRBJ2-1 | . | TRBV4-2 | TGTGCCAGCAGCCAAGATTTCACTTCGTGGGACAATGAGCAGTTCTTC | CASSQDFTSWDNEQFF
few | TRBJ1-1 | . | TRBV18 | TGTGCCAGCTCACCGGGTTTGCTCTCCATGAACACTGAAGCTTTCTTT | CASSPGLLSMNTEAFF
few | TRBJ2-7 | . | TRBV27 | TGTGCCAGCAGTTTACGTCAGGGGGGCACTAACGAGCAGTACTTC | CASSLRQGGTNEQYF
few | TRBJ2-3 | TRBD1 | TRBV3-1 | TGTGCCAGCAGCCACGCGAACAGGGGTACAGATACGCAGTATTTT | CASSHANRGTDTQYF
. | TRBJ1-4 | TRBD1 | TRBV6-6 | TGTGCCACCATGACAGGGCCAACTAATGAAAAACTGTTTTTT | CATMTGPTNEKLFF
. | TRBJ1-2 | TRBD1 | TRBV12-3/TRBV12-4 | TGTGCCAGCAGTTTCGTGGGACAGGGAGGGTATGGCTACACCTTC | CASSFVGQGGYGYTF
few | TRBJ2-1 | . | TRBV4-2 | TGTGCCAGCAGCCAAGATTGGACCAACGACAATGAGCAGTTCTTC | CASSQDWTNDNEQFF
. | TRBJ2-3 | TRBD2 | TRBV12-3/TRBV12-4 | TGTGCCAGCAGTCCGGCGACTAGCGCGAGCACAGATACGCAGTATTTT | CASSPATSASTDTQYF
. | TRBJ2-1 | . | TRBV5-1 | TGCGCCAGCAGCTTGGAGTGGCAGGGTGAGCAGTTCTTC | CASSLEWQGEQFF